This is a list of T cell receptor beta chains from one sample in a study of shared clonotypes between healthy human individuals. Assay: immunoSEQ multiplex PCR; the TCRdb copy retains only in-frame clones and omits some. The table has some 2,100,000 clones, around 95% seen once. Input material: naive CD4+ T cells sorted from blood. These receptors all stem from a man aged 18 to 29 in good health. CDR3s leave out the opening cysteine and the closing phenylalanine or tryptophan.

j_call	v_call	cdr3_length	cdr3_aa
TRBJ1-5	TRBV28	12	ASTPGRSSGPQH
TRBJ1-4	TRBV28	16	ASSLFSRRAATNEKLF
TRBJ2-3	TRBV7-9	17	ASSWTGTSGASSTDTQY
TRBJ1-5	TRBV28	11	AIQDRRIQPQH
TRBJ2-1	TRBV19	16	AKQEELAGVSSYNEQF
TRBJ2-5	TRBV5-1	10	ASRIQGETQY
TRBJ2-1	TRBV7-6	13	ASSLGQGFVNEQF
TRBJ1-2	TRBV28	10	ASIEGVGGYT
TRBJ2-3	TRBV4-3	14	ASSQEGLAGEDTQY
TRBJ2-7	TRBV14	14	ASSQGRVGSSYEQY
TRBJ2-5	TRBV9	14	ASSASLAGGQETQY
TRBJ1-1	TRBV2	11	ASSGQGATEAF
TRBJ1-2	TRBV5-1	12	ASSPGPANYGYT
TRBJ1-4	TRBV14	18	ASSHENRDRDPLANEKLF
TRBJ1-1	TRBV30	10	AWSSRNTEAF
TRBJ2-3	TRBV6-1	11	ASRTGGTDTQY
TRBJ1-2	TRBV7-9	13	ASSLEPGLSYGYT
TRBJ1-5	TRBV6-1	12	ASRPQGGNQPQH
TRBJ1-5	TRBV6-5	12	ASSTGGIYQPQH
TRBJ2-5	TRBV7-9	13	ASSPLAGNPETQY
TRBJ2-7	TRBV7-2	11	ASSARLAYEQY
TRBJ2-2	TRBV2	10	ATGLDTGELF
TRBJ2-7	TRBV4-1	13	ASSRGDRNSYEQY
TRBJ1-3	TRBV6-6	12	AIGQGFSGNTIY
TRBJ2-2	TRBV19	14	ASSIGLAGNTGELF
TRBJ1-6	TRBV6-5	14	ASSYSYDREGSPLH
TRBJ2-2	TRBV5-1	12	ASSLQGNTGELF
TRBJ2-5	TRBV29-1	11	SVEGQLGETQY
TRBJ1-6	TRBV6-1	12	ASTRSGGESPLH
TRBJ2-1	TRBV29-1	15	SVTRGIQREGGNEQF
TRBJ2-2	TRBV18	13	ASSSMQSNTGELF
TRBJ2-5	TRBV18	11	ASLLADQETQY
TRBJ1-2	TRBV10-3	13	AISEYGGANYGYT
TRBJ1-2	TRBV19	14	ASSTNLLGQNYGYT
TRBJ1-4	TRBV6-1	13	ASSEGQGQNEKLF
TRBJ2-7	TRBV2	11	ASSESPVYEQY
TRBJ2-6	TRBV28	12	ASGAGLGANVLT
TRBJ2-1	TRBV7-2	9	ASSLVYEQF
TRBJ2-5	TRBV11-1	12	ASSLGTSKETQY
TRBJ1-2	TRBV6-5	11	ASSGSVNYGYT
TRBJ2-5	TRBV18	12	ASSPPGRTETQY
TRBJ1-1	TRBV5-5	10	ASSGGTGQAF
TRBJ1-2	TRBV6-5	11	ASSYSVNYGYT
TRBJ2-5	TRBV5-4	12	ASSSGGLQETQY
TRBJ2-5	TRBV29-1	12	SVESGQNQETQY